These 20 T cell receptor beta chains were all obtained from the same sample, sequenced in a study of blood T cell repertoires in COVID-19. Repertoires were generated with immunoSEQ multiplex PCR, while TCRdb's copy carries only in-frame clones and drops some. The data contain approximately 360,000 clones, nearly 90% of them seen just once; the ten biggest clones take up 6.5%. Sequenced sample: peripheral blood. The origin of the receptors is a man aged 18 to 30 with active or convalescent COVID-19.

The chain combines TRBV6-5 with TRBJ2-2; D remains ambiguous. Trimming removed 8 bases from V and 3 bases from J, with 13 bases in between. The CDR3 sequence is 14 residues long. Germline CDR1 is MNHEY and CDR2 is SVGAGI. This CDR3 is CASRDDTHTGELFF. As DNA, the CDR3 is TGTGCCAGCCGAGACGACACACACACCGGGGAGCTGTTTTTT.

The V and J genes are TRBV15 and TRBJ1-5; 8 positions match TRBD1. After removal of 5 bases from V and 6 bases from J, the junction contained 3 bases not matched to a gene. The V gene's germline CDR1 is LNHNV and CDR2 YYDKDF (reference sequence). This CDR3 contains 13 residues. The CDR3 coding sequence is TGTGCCACCAGCGGTGACAGGGGTCAGCCCCAGCATTTT. It yields the protein CATSGDRGQPQHF.

The V and J genes are TRBV24-1 and TRBJ2-3; TRBD2 matches 14 bases. Per the germline V gene, CDR1 is KGHDR and CDR2 is SFDVKD. The length of the CDR3 is 16 residues. V gave up 4 bases and J gave up 6 bases; unmatched junction bases: 5. The CDR3 DNA reads TGTGCCACCAGTGACCGACTAGCGGGAGGGCTTGATACGCAGTATTTT. Translating gives CATSDRLAGGLDTQYF.

The gene calls are TRBV3-1 (or the pseudogene TRBV3-2) and TRBJ1-2; D might be TRBD1 (5 bases). V lost 4 bases and J lost 8, with 20 bases in between. This CDR3 comprises 15 residues. Germline V CDR1 and CDR2: LGHDT, YNNKEL (reference sequence). The CDR3 is CASSPGGEPSWGYTF. CDR3 DNA: TGTGCCAGCAGCCCGGGGGGGGAGCCTTCTTGGGGCTACACCTTC.

The chain carries TRBV6-6 and TRBJ1-4; D not certain. The CDR3 has 14 residues. CDR1 is MNHNY and CDR2 is SVGAGI in the germline V gene (reference sequence). V was cut by 2 bases and J by 5 bases, with 9 bases left in between. The CDR3 DNA follows: TGTGCCAGCAGTTACAGGCAGAGGAATGAAAAACTGTTTTTT. Amino acid sequence: CASSYRQRNEKLFF.

The chain is built from TRBV4-3 and TRBJ1-2, with TRBD1 as a possible D gene (6 bases). CDR3 size: 14 residues. Germline V gene lookup returns CDR1 LGHNA and CDR2 YSLEER. The V end lost 0 bases, the J end lost 8 bases, and 13 bases lay between the germline ends. CDR3 sequence (DNA): TGCGCCAGCAGCCAAGATCTAACAGGGACGGGCTACACCTTC. This sequence encodes CASSQDLTGTGYTF.

V usage is TRBV3-1 (or the pseudogene TRBV3-2) and J usage is TRBJ1-3, with D perhaps matching TRBD1 (5 bases). This CDR3 spans 14 amino acids. The V gene lost 1 base and the J gene lost 7 bases, with 11 bases spanning the gap. Germline loops: CDR1 LGHDT, CDR2 YNNKEL (reference sequence). As DNA, the CDR3 is TGTGCCAGCAGCCAAGTTAGACAGCATAACACCATATATTTT. The encoded protein is CASSQVRQHNTIYF.

The V and J genes are TRBV7-2 and TRBJ1-1, with D perhaps TRBD1 (6 bases). The CDR3 runs to 13 residues. The germline V gene has CDR1 SGHTA and CDR2 FQGNSA. V was trimmed by 5 bases and J by 8 bases, leaving 15 bases between them. CDR3 sequence: CASSLRQQGEAFF. CDR3 DNA: TGTGCCAGCAGCCTTAGACAACAGGGAGAAGCTTTCTTT. The complete variable domain, with remaining parts taken from reference TRBV7-2 and TRBJ1-1, reads GAGVSQSPSNKVTEKGKDVELRCDPISGHTALYWYRQSLGQGLEFLIYFQGNSAPDKSGLPSDRFSAERTGGSVSTLTIQRTQQEDSAVYLCASSLRQQGEAFFGQGTRLTVV.

The chain uses TRBV24-1 and TRBJ2-2, with D maybe TRBD1 (7 bases). Trimming removed 5 bases at V and 0 bases at J, with 12 bases between. The CDR3 has 16 residues. Germline CDR1 KGHDR, CDR2 SFDVKD. CDR3 DNA sequence: TGTGCCACCAGTGGGAGGGGGCAAGCGAACACCGGGGAGCTGTTTTTT. Translating it yields CATSGRGQANTGELFF.

The chain has TRBV14 and TRBJ1-4; 9 bases are a match to TRBD1. After removal of 4 bases from V and 2 bases from J, the junction contained 5 bases not matched to a gene. The germline V gene encodes CDR1 SGHDN and CDR2 FVKESK. CDR3 size: 16 residues. CDR3 bases: TGTGCCAGCAGCCCCGACAGGGGGGTGACTAATGAAAAACTGTTTTTT. Its translation: CASSPDRGVTNEKLFF.

The chain couples TRBV5-4 to TRBJ2-3; weak D call: TRBD2 (5 bases). Germline V gives CDR1 SGHNT, CDR2 YYREEE (reference sequence). Trimming took off 4 bases at V and 0 bases at J, with 12 bases between the two ends. The CDR3 has 15 amino acids. The CDR3 DNA reads as TGTGCCAGCAGCAAGAGGGAGCTTAGCACAGATACGCAGTATTTT. This codes for CASSKRELSTDTQYF. Combining the CDR3 with reference TRBV5-4 and TRBJ2-3 gives the whole variable domain ETGVTQSPTHLIKTRGQQVTLRCSSQSGHNTVSWYQQALGQGPQFIFQYYREEENGRGNFPPRFSGLQFPNYSSELNVNALELDDSALYLCASSKRELSTDTQYFGPGTRLTVL.

This chain uses TRBV14 with TRBJ2-2; 11 bases agree with TRBD2. V lost 0 bases and J lost 0; bases outside the gene matches: 0. The CDR3 covers 17 residues. CDR1 and CDR2 from the germline V gene are SGHDN and FVKESK. The CDR3 DNA sequence: TGTGCCAGCAGCCAAGAGGGACTAGCGGCGAACACCGGGGAGCTGTTTTTT. Translated, it gives CASSQEGLAANTGELFF.

Remarks on this clone: Other DNA sequences in this sample translate to the same CDR3. The chain has TRBV7-2 and TRBJ1-1, with D possibly TRBD1 on 5 matching bases. Germline lookup yields CDR1 SGHTA and CDR2 FQGNSA. The V and J ends lost 5 bases and 5 bases respectively, with 12 bases between them. The CDR3 is made up of 13 amino acids. CDR3 DNA: TGTGCCAGCAGCCCTCAGGGCGGTACTGAAGCTTTCTTT. This sequence encodes CASSPQGGTEAFF.

This chain links TRBV11-3 with TRBJ2-1, with TRBD1 as a possible D gene (6 bases). V was clipped by 1 base and J by 7 bases, with 14 bases between them. Germline V gene sequence: CDR1 SGHNT, CDR2 YENEEA. This CDR3 comprises 15 residues. The CDR3 nucleotides are TGTGCCAGCAGCTTAGGGGACACGAGAATAAATGAGCAGTTCTTC. Encoded protein: CASSLGDTRINEQFF. Complete variable domain (other parts from reference TRBV11-3 and TRBJ2-1): EAGVVQSPRYKIIEKKQPVAFWCNPISGHNTLYWYLQNLGQGPELLIRYENEEAVDDSQLPKDRFSAERLKGVDSTLKIQPAELGDSAVYLCASSLGDTRINEQFFGPGTRLTVL.

The CDR3 coding sequence is TGTGCCAGCAGCTTAGGAGTTGAGACCGGGGAGCTGTTTTTT. Residues: CASSLGVETGELFF. V usage is TRBV7-3 and J usage is TRBJ2-2; D gene unclear. CDR3 length: 14 amino acids. Germline V gene data show CDR1 as SGHTA and CDR2 as FQGTGA. V lost 2 bases, J lost 5 bases, and 9 bases lay in between.

V is TRBV29-1 and J is TRBJ1-1, with D tentatively TRBD1 (5 bases). The germline V gene has CDR1 SQVTM and CDR2 ANQGSEA. Between the trimmed V and J ends, which lost 6 bases and 5 bases, there was a span of 7 bases. The CDR3 extends over 10 amino acids. The CDR3 DNA follows: TGCAGCGTAGGGGTGACTGAAGCTTTCTTT. Its translation is CSVGVTEAFF.

The J gene is TRBJ1-2, the V gene TRBV29-1; D is undetermined. Per the germline V gene, CDR1 is SQVTM and CDR2 is ANQGSEA. V lost 4 bases, J lost 4 bases, and 7 bases lay in between. CDR3 size: 11 residues. CDR3 coding DNA: TGCAGCGTTGCAGGTTCCTATGGCTACACCTTC. As protein: CSVAGSYGYTF.

The rearrangement joins TRBV9 to TRBJ1-4; the D is unclear. Germline CDR1 reads SGDLS; CDR2 reads YYNGEE. The CDR3 consists of 14 residues. Trimming cost V 0 bases and J 4 bases, with 7 bases left between them. The CDR3 nucleotides read TGTGCCAGCAGCGTAGGGACTGATAATGAAAAACTGTTTTTT. Protein sequence: CASSVGTDNEKLFF.

The CDR3 DNA sequence: TGTGCCAGCAGCTTAGAGGGACTGGGGGTCTATGGCTACACCTTC. The encoded protein is CASSLEGLGVYGYTF. The chain employs TRBV7-9 and TRBJ1-2; TRBD1 is a possible D gene (5 bases). Between the trimmed V and J ends, which lost 1 base and 4 bases, there was a span of 13 bases. Germline CDR1 SEHNR, CDR2 FQNEAQ (reference sequence). CDR3 size: 15 residues.

The V gene is TRBV6-5, the J gene TRBJ1-2, with D possibly being TRBD1 (5 bases). The V gene lost 7 bases and the J gene lost 2 bases, with 8 bases spanning the gap. This CDR3 region has 12 residues. CDR1 MNHEY and CDR2 SVGAGI come from the germline V gene. CDR3: CASNPGNYGYTF. The CDR3, as DNA: TGTGCCAGCAACCCAGGGAACTATGGCTACACCTTC.